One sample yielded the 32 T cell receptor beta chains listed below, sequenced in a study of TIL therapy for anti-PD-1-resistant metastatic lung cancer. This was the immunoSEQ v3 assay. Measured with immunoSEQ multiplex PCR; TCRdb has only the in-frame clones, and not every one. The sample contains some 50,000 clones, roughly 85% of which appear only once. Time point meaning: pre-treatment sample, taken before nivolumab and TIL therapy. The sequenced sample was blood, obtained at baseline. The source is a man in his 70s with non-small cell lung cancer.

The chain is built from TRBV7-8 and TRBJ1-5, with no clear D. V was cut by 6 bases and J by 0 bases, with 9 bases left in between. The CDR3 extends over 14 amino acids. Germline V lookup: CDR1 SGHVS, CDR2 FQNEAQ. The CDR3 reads CASSFGDSNQPQHF. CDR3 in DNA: TGTGCCAGCAGTTTCGGCGATAGCAATCAGCCCCAGCATTTT.

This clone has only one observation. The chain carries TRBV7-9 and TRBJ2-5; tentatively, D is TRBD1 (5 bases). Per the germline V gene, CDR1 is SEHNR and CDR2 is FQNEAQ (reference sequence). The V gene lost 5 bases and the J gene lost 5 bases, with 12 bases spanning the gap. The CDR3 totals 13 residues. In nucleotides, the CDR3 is TGTGCCAGCAGCCGGACACTTGGGGAGACCCAGTACTTC. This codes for CASSRTLGETQYF.

In DNA form, the CDR3 reads TGTGCCAGCAGTACGGGACATGAAGGGGCTGGCTACACCTTC. Translating it yields CASSTGHEGAGYTF. The V call is TRBV6-1, the J call TRBJ1-2; a possible D gene is TRBD1 (6 bases). Looked up from germline, CDR1 is MNHNS and CDR2 is SASEGT. The V end lost 5 bases, the J end lost 7 bases, and 17 bases lay between the germline ends. The CDR3 has 14 amino acids.

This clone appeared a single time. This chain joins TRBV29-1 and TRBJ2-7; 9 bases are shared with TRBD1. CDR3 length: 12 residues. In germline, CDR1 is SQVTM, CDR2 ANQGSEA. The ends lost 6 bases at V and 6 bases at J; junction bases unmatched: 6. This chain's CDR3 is CSVRPQGAEQYF. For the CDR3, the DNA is TGCAGCGTAAGACCACAGGGGGCCGAGCAGTACTTC.

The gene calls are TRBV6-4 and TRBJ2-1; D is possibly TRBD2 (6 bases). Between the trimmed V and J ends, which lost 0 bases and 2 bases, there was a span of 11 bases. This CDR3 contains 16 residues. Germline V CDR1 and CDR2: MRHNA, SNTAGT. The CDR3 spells CASSDSWGLAYNEQFF. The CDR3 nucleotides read TGTGCCAGCAGTGACTCATGGGGACTTGCCTACAATGAGCAGTTCTTC.

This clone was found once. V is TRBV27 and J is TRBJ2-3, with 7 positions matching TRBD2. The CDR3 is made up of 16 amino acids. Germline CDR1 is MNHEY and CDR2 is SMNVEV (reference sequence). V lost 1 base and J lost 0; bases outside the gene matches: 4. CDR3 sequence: CASSLLGGSSTDTQYF. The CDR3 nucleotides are TGTGCCAGCAGTTTATTAGGCGGGAGCAGCACAGATACGCAGTATTTT.

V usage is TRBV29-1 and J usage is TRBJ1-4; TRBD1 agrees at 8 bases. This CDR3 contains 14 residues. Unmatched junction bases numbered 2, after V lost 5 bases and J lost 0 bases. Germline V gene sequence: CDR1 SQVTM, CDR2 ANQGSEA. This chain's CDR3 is CSVSGGATNEKLFF. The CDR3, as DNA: TGCAGCGTTTCAGGGGGCGCAACTAATGAAAAACTGTTTTTT.

The CDR3 loop is CASSLRQGAGNTEAFF. The CDR3 nucleotides read TGTGCCAGCAGCTTGAGACAGGGGGCGGGTAACACTGAAGCTTTCTTT. The V and J genes are TRBV11-2 and TRBJ1-1, with TRBD1 matching 10 bases. V shed 3 bases, J shed 2 bases, and the junction held 6 bases outside the gene matches. This CDR3 is 16 amino acids long. Per the germline V gene, CDR1 is SGHAT and CDR2 is FQNNGV.

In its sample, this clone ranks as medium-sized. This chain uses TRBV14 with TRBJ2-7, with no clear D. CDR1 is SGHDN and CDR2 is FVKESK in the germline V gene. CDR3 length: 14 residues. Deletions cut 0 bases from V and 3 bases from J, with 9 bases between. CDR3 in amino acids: CASSQDRERYEQYF. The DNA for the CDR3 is TGTGCCAGCAGCCAAGATAGGGAACGCTACGAGCAGTACTTC.

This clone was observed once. Here the CDR3 DNA reads TGTGCCAGCAGCTTAGTTAGTCTAGCGGCGTCTAGCACAGATACGCAGTATTTT. Its translation: CASSLVSLAASSTDTQYF. This chain links TRBV11-2 with TRBJ2-3, with 7 bases that match TRBD2. This CDR3 is built from 18 residues. V lost 1 base to trimming and J lost 0 bases; unmatched junction nucleotides: 10. Germline V gene sequence: CDR1 SGHAT, CDR2 FQNNGV.

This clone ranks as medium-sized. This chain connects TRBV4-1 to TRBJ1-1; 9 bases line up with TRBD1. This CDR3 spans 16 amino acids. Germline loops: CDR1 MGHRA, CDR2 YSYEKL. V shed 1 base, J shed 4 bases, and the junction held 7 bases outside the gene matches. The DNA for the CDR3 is TGCGCCAGCAGCCAAGGACAGGGGGTGAGTGCCACTGAAGCTTTCTTT. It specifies CASSQGQGVSATEAFF.

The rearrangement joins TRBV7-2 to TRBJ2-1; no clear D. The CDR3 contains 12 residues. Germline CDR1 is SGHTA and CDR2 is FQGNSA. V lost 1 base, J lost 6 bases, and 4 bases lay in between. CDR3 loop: CASSLDGNEQFF. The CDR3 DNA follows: TGTGCCAGCAGCTTAGATGGCAATGAGCAGTTCTTC.

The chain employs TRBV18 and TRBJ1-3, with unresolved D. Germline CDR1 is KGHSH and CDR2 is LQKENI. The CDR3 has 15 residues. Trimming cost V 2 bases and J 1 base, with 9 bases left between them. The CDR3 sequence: CASSPNGKSGNTIYF. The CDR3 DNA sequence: TGTGCCAGCTCACCAAACGGGAAATCTGGAAACACCATATATTTT.

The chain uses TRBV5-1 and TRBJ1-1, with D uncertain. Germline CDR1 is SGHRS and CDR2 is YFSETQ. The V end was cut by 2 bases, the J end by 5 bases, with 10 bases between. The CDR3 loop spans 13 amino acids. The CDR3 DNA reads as TGCGCCAGCAGCTTTGGGGATTCAACTGAAGCTTTCTTT. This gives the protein CASSFGDSTEAFF.

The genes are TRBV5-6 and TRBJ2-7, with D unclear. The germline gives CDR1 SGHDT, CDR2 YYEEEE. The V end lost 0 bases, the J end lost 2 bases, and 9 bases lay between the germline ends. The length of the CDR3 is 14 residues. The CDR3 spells CASSLVGFPYEQYF. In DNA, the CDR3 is TGTGCCAGCAGCTTGGTAGGGTTCCCCTACGAGCAGTACTTC.

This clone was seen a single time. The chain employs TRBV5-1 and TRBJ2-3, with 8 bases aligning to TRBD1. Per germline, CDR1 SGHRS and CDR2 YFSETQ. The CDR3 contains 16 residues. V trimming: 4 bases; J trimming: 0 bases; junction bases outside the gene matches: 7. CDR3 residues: CASSRQGSTSTDTQYF. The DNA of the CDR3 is TGCGCCAGCAGCCGACAGGGGTCCACTAGCACAGATACGCAGTATTTT. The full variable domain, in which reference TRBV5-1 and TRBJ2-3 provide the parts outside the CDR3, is KAGVTQTPRYLIKTRGQQVTLSCSPISGHRSVSWYQQTPGQGLQFLFEYFSETQRNKGNFPGRFSGRQFSNSRSEMNVSTLELGDSALYLCASSRQGSTSTDTQYFGPGTRLTVL.

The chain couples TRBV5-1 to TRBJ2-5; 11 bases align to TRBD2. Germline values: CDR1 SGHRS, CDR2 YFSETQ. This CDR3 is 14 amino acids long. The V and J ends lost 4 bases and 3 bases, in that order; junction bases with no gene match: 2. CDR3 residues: CASSRGLAEETQYF. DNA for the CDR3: TGCGCCAGCAGCAGGGGACTAGCGGAAGAGACCCAGTACTTC.

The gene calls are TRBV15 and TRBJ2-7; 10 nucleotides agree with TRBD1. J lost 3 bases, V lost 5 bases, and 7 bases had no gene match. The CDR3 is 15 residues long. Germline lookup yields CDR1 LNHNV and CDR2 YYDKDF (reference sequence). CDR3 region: CATSGIGTGVYEQYF. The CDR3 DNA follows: TGTGCCACCAGCGGTATAGGGACAGGGGTCTACGAGCAGTACTTC.

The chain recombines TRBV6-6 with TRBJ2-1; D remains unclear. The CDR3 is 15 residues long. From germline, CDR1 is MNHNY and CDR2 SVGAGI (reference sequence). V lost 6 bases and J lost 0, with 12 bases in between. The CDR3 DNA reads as TGTGCCAGCAGATTCGACGCGAGCTCCTACAATGAGCAGTTCTTC. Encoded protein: CASRFDASSYNEQFF.

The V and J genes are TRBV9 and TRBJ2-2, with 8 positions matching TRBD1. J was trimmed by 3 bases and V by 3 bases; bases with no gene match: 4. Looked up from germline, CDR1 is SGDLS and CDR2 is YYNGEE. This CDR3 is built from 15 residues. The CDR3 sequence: CASSDGQGDTGELFF. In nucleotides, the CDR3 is TGTGCCAGCAGCGACGGACAGGGTGACACCGGGGAGCTGTTTTTT.

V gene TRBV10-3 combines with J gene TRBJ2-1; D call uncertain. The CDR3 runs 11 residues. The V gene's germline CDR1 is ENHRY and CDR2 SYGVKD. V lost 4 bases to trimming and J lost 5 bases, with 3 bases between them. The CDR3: CAISVNNEQFF. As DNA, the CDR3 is TGTGCCATCAGTGTTAACAATGAGCAGTTCTTC.

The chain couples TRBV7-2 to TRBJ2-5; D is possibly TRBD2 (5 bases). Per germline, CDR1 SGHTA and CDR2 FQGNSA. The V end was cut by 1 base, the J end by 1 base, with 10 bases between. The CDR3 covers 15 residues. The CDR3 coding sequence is TGTGCCAGCAGCTTAGGTGGGCGGGTCCAAGAGACCCAGTACTTC. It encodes CASSLGGRVQETQYF.

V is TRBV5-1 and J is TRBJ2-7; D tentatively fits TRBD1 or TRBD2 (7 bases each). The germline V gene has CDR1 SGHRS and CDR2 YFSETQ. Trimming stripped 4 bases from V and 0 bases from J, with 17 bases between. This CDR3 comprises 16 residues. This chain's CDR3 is CASSLNRGGGSYEQYF. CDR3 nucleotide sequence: TGCGCCAGCAGCCTGAACAGGGGAGGGGGCTCCTACGAGCAGTACTTC.

The CDR3 here is CASSLTGELFF. The DNA of the CDR3 is TGTGCCAGCAGTCTAACCGGGGAGCTGTTTTTT. The chain carries TRBV27 and TRBJ2-2; D is undetermined. The CDR3 runs to 11 residues. Germline CDR1 is MNHEY and CDR2 is SMNVEV (reference sequence). V lost 5 bases, J lost 5 bases, and 3 bases lay in between.

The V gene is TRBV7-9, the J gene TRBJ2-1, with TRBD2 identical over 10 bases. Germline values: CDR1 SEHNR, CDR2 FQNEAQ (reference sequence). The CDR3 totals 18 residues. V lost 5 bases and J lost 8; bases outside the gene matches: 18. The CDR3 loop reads CASSPKFRLAGLSHEQFF. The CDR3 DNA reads TGTGCCAGCAGCCCGAAGTTCCGACTAGCGGGCCTATCCCATGAGCAGTTCTTC.

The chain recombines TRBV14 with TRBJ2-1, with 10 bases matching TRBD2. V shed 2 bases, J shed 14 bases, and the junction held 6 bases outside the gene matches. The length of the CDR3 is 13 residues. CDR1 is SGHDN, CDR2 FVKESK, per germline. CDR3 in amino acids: CASSQLAGVSKFF. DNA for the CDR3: TGTGCCAGCAGCCAACTAGCGGGAGTTAGTAAGTTCTTC. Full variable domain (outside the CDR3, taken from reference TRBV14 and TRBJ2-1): EAGVTQFPSHSVIEKGQTVTLRCDPISGHDNLYWYRRVMGKEIKFLLHFVKESKQDESGMPNNRFLAERTGGTYSTLKVQPAELEDSGVYFCASSQLAGVSKFFGPGTRLTVL.

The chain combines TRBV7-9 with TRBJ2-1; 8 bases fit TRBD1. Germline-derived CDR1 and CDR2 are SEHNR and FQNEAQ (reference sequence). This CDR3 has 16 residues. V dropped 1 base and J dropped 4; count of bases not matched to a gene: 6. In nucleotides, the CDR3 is TGTGCCAGCAGCTTAGGACAGGGGCAAGGGTACAATGAGCAGTTCTTC. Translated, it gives CASSLGQGQGYNEQFF.

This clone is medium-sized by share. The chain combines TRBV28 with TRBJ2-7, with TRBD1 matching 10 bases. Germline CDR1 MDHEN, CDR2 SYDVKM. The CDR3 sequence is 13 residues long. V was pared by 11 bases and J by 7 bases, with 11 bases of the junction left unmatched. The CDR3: CACQGQGTWEQYF. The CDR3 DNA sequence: TGTGCCTGCCAGGGACAGGGGACGTGGGAGCAGTACTTC.

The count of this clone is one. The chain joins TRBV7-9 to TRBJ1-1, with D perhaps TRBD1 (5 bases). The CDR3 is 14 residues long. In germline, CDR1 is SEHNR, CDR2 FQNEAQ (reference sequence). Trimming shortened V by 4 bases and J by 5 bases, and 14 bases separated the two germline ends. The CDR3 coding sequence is TGTGCCAGCAGCTCCTCAGGGAGCATGACTGAAGCTTTCTTT. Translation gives CASSSSGSMTEAFF.

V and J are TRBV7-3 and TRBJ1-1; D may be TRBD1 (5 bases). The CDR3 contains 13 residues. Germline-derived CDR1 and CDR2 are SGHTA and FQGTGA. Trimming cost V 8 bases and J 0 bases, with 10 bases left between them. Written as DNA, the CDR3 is TGTGCCAGCGGCCTGGGGGTGAACACTGAAGCTTTCTTT. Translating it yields CASGLGVNTEAFF. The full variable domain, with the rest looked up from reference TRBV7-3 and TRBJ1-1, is GAGVSQTPSNKVTEKGKYVELRCDPISGHTALYWYRQSLGQGPEFLIYFQGTGAADDSGLPNDRFFAVRPEGSVSTLKIQRTERGDSAVYLCASGLGVNTEAFFGQGTRLTVV.

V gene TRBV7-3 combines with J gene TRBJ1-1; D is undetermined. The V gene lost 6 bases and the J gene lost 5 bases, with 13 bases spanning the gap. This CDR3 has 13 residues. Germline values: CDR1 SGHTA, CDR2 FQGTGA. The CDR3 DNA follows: TGTGCCAGCAGTCTGACCTCGAGTACTGAAGCTTTCTTT. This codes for CASSLTSSTEAFF.

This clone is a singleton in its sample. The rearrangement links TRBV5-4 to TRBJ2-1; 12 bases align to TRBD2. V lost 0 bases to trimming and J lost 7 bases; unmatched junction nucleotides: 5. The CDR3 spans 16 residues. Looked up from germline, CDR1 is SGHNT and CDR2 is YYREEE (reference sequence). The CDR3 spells CASSLGGLAGGNEQFF. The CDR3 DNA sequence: TGTGCCAGCAGCTTGGGCGGTCTAGCGGGAGGGAATGAGCAGTTCTTC.